Shown below are 13 T cell receptor beta chains from a single sample sequenced in a study of blood T cell repertoires in COVID-19. Repertoires were generated with immunoSEQ multiplex PCR, while TCRdb's copy carries only in-frame clones and drops some. Found here are under 250,000 clones, roughly 80% of them singletons; the top ten hold 5.2%. What was sequenced was peripheral blood. Source of these receptors: a woman aged 65 to 85 with COVID-19, enrolled during active disease.

The chain uses TRBV21-1 and TRBJ2-7; the D call of TRBD1 is as the table states it, not checked on the DNA. TRBV21-1 is labeled a pseudogene. This CDR3 has 14 residues. CDR3 residues: CASSPPGHPYEQYF. The DNA for the CDR3 is TGTGCCAGCTCCCCCCCGGGACACCCCTACGAGCAGTACTTC.

The rearrangement uses TRBV7-9 and TRBJ2-1, with 14 bases aligning to TRBD2. From germline, CDR1 is SEHNR and CDR2 FQNEAQ (reference sequence). J gave up 5 bases and V 5 bases, and 5 bases lay outside the gene matches. This CDR3 contains 16 residues. The CDR3 DNA follows: TGTGCCAGCAGCATTTGGACTAGCGGGAGGAACAATGAGCAGTTCTTC. It codes for CASSIWTSGRNNEQFF.

This rearrangement joins TRBV19 to TRBJ2-3, with D possibly TRBD1 on 5 matching bases. Germline-derived CDR1 and CDR2 are LNHDA and SQIVND (reference sequence). There are 10 residues in the CDR3. Trimming shortened V by 7 bases and J by 6 bases, and 5 bases separated the two germline ends. The CDR3, as DNA: TGTGCCAGTAAGGGGGATACGCAGTATTTT. Translation: CASKGDTQYF. Based on the CDR3 plus reference TRBV19 and TRBJ2-3, the full variable domain is DGGITQSPKYLFRKEGQNVTLSCEQNLNHDAMYWYRQDPGQGLRLIYYSQIVNDFQKGDIAEGYSVSREKKESFPLTVTSAQKNPTAFYLCASKGDTQYFGPGTRLTVL.

Here the CDR3 reads CASRVGLYNEQFF. CDR3 coding DNA: TGTGCCAGCAGGGTCGGACTTTACAATGAGCAGTTCTTC. The gene calls are TRBV2 and TRBJ2-1; D is perhaps TRBD2 (5 bases). Trimming pared 6 bases from V and 4 bases from J, leaving 10 bases between. CDR3 length: 13 residues. Germline CDR1 and CDR2: SNHLY and FYNNEI.

V and J are TRBV6-6 and TRBJ2-1; TRBD1 is a possible D gene (5 bases). Germline lookup yields CDR1 MNHNY and CDR2 SVGAGI (reference sequence). The germline V and J ends were trimmed by 7 bases and 8 bases, with 9 bases remaining between them. The CDR3 loop spans 11 amino acids. Here the CDR3 reads CASMFRDEQFF. DNA of the CDR3: TGTGCCAGCATGTTCAGGGATGAGCAGTTCTTC.

The rearrangement joins TRBV6-2 or TRBV6-3 to TRBJ1-1; D remains unclear. The germline V and J ends were trimmed by 6 bases and 7 bases, with 15 bases remaining between them. Germline V lookup: CDR1 MNHEY, CDR2 SVGEGT. The CDR3 is made up of 13 amino acids. The CDR3 nucleotides read TGTGCCAGCAGCCTGGTCAGCGCCAGTGAAGCTTTCTTT. Its protein product is CASSLVSASEAFF.

The chain carries TRBV24-1 and TRBJ2-5; possible D gene TRBD1, 5 bases. CDR1 and CDR2 from the germline V gene are KGHDR and SFDVKD. The CDR3 has 16 residues. V lost 5 bases and J 1 base, leaving 16 bases between the germline ends. CDR3 loop: CATSGADSKTQETQYF. The CDR3 DNA sequence: TGTGCCACCAGTGGGGCAGACAGTAAGACCCAAGAGACCCAGTACTTC.

The V call is TRBV6-5, the J call TRBJ2-1; D remains unclear. V was trimmed by 2 bases and J by 4 bases, leaving 9 bases between them. CDR1 is MNHEY and CDR2 is SVGAGI in the germline V gene. The CDR3 spans 14 residues. CDR3 region: CASSYGQRYNEQFF. Here the CDR3 DNA reads TGTGCCAGCAGTTACGGGCAGAGATACAATGAGCAGTTCTTC.

The chain combines TRBV5-4 with TRBJ2-1; 10 nucleotides line up with TRBD2. CDR1 and CDR2 (germline): SGHNT, YYREEE (reference sequence). V shed 3 bases, J shed 4 bases, and the junction held 4 bases outside the gene matches. This CDR3 is built from 15 residues. The DNA of the CDR3 is TGTGCCAGCAGCTCCTCTAGCGGGGGTTACAATGAGCAGTTCTTC. Translating gives CASSSSSGGYNEQFF.

This clone was observed once. The rearrangement links TRBV19 to TRBJ2-1; 15 bases line up with TRBD2. CDR1 and CDR2 from the germline V gene are LNHDA and SQIVND (reference sequence). CDR3 size: 16 residues. Trimming took 3 bases from V and 10 from J; bases not matched to a gene: 7. CDR3 in DNA: TGTGCCAGTAGTATCCGGACTAGCGGGAGGGCCGAGGAGCAGTTCTTC. Amino acid sequence: CASSIRTSGRAEEQFF.

This clone was counted between two and nine times. The chain joins TRBV6-5 to TRBJ2-7; a weak D match, TRBD2 (6 bases). The CDR3 contains 14 residues. The V gene's germline CDR1 is MNHEY and CDR2 SVGAGI. V lost 8 bases, J lost 7 bases, and 21 bases lay in between. This CDR3 reads CASSRGMNAGEQYF. CDR3 nucleotides: TGTGCCAGCTCCAGAGGTATGAATGCGGGGGAGCAGTACTTC.

The chain combines TRBV5-6 with TRBJ1-3; D not resolved. The CDR3 extends over 15 amino acids. Trimming took 4 bases from V and 0 from J, leaving 11 bases between them. Germline assignment: CDR1 SGHDT and CDR2 YYEEEE. As DNA, the CDR3 is TGTGCCAGCAGCCTTGAGAGACACTCTGGAAACACCATATATTTT. It is translated as CASSLERHSGNTIYF. Full variable domain (missing parts from reference TRBV5-6 and TRBJ1-3): DAGVTQSPTHLIKTRGQQVTLRCSPKSGHDTVSWYQQALGQGPQFIFQYYEEEERQRGNFPDRFSGHQFPNYSSELNVNALLLGDSALYLCASSLERHSGNTIYFGEGSWLTVV.

V gene TRBV27 combines with J gene TRBJ1-4; a weak D match, TRBD1 (6 bases). The CDR3 length is 14 residues. V lost 8 bases to trimming and J lost 4 bases, with 14 bases between them. In germline, CDR1 is MNHEY, CDR2 SMNVEV (reference sequence). The CDR3: CASSPGGGNEKLFF. In DNA form, the CDR3 reads TGTGCCAGCTCGCCGGGAGGGGGTAATGAAAAACTGTTTTTT.